One and the same sample provided the 27 T cell receptor beta chains below, sequenced in a study of T cells in Graves' hyperthyroidism and ophthalmopathy. The CDR3 regions of TCR beta were amplified from RNA transcripts. A set of HTBI primers served as the primers for a first-round RT-PCR of the TCR CDR3. TCRdb independently ran MiXCR on the multiplex PCR reads; one entry per CDR3 protein. The data contain some 370,000 distinct CDR3 sequences, around 15% of them singletons. The sample consisted of blood. The source is a man in his fifties with Graves' ophthalmopathy.

This clonotype was seen at least ten times. The chain is built from TRBV27 and TRBJ2-7, with TRBD2 identical over 7 bases. This CDR3 is 15 amino acids long. The V gene end was trimmed by 5 bases and the J gene end by 9 bases; junction bases not matched to a gene: 16. The germline V gene encodes CDR1 MNHEY and CDR2 SMNVEV (reference sequence). This CDR3 reads CASSSGTRVSSTQYF. CDR3 DNA sequence: TGTGCCAGCAGTAGCGGGACGAGAGTATCTTCGACGCAGTACTTC.

Ten or more counts support this clonotype. The chain couples TRBV13 to TRBJ2-4, with D possibly TRBD1 on 7 matching bases. Germline V gene sequence: CDR1 PRHDT, CDR2 FYEKMQ (reference sequence). The CDR3 extends over 15 amino acids. Trimming cost V 5 bases and J 6 bases, with 17 bases left between them. Written as DNA, the CDR3 is TGTGCCAGCAGCCGGCAGGGGGGTGGCGGAAACATTCAGTACTTC. It encodes CASSRQGGGGNIQYF.

At least ten counts were recorded for this clonotype. The chain links TRBV27 to TRBJ2-1; no clear D gene. The CDR3 totals 16 residues. V was clipped by 0 bases and J by 9 bases, with 18 bases between them. Per germline, CDR1 MNHEY and CDR2 SMNVEV (reference sequence). CDR3 bases: TGTGCCAGCAGTTTATCGGTCAGTTTGGGTAACGTTGAGCAGTTCTTC. It encodes CASSLSVSLGNVEQFF.

The rearrangement uses TRBV6-9 and TRBJ2-2; 7 positions match TRBD2. CDR1 MNHGY and CDR2 SVAAGI come from the germline V gene. After removal of 3 bases from V and 3 bases from J, the junction contained 22 bases not matched to a gene. The CDR3 sequence is 21 residues long. CDR3 protein: CASSYWDPKTSRSGDTGELFF. CDR3 nucleotide sequence: TGTGCCAGCAGTTACTGGGATCCCAAGACTAGCAGGTCAGGTGACACCGGGGAGCTGTTTTTT.

This clonotype was detected ten times or more. This chain uses TRBV18 with TRBJ2-5; TRBD1 matches at 8 bases. Per germline, CDR1 KGHSH and CDR2 LQKENI. V was clipped by 9 bases and J by 0 bases; unmatched bases: 9. This CDR3 has 15 residues. The CDR3 DNA is TGTGCCAGTCGTAAGCAGGGGGCCTACCAAGAGACCCAGTACTTC. Protein sequence: CASRKQGAYQETQYF.

This clonotype was counted many times. This chain links TRBV25-1 with TRBJ2-3, with D unresolved. The CDR3 spans 14 residues. V gave up 7 bases and J gave up 2 bases, with 13 bases separating them. Germline V CDR1 and CDR2: MGHDK, SYGVNS. CDR3 protein: CASTGPISTDTQYF. CDR3 nucleotide sequence: TGTGCCAGCACCGGGCCCATCTCCACAGATACGCAGTATTTT.

This clonotype occurred many times. The V call is TRBV11-3, the J call TRBJ2-7; 10 bases line up with TRBD2. The V and J ends lost 3 bases and 1 base, in that order; junction bases with no gene match: 3. The germline V gene encodes CDR1 SGHNT and CDR2 YENEEA. CDR3 length: 15 residues. CDR3 coding DNA: TGTGCCAGCAGCTTTAGCGGGAGGATTTCCTACGAGCAGTACTTC. Amino acid sequence: CASSFSGRISYEQYF.

This clonotype was recorded at least ten times. The V and J genes are TRBV28 and TRBJ1-1, with 7 bases lining up with TRBD1. V gave up 5 bases and J gave up 1 base; unmatched junction bases: 7. CDR3 length equals 15 residues. CDR1 is MDHEN and CDR2 is SYDVKM in the germline V gene. CDR3 loop: CASSQGGGANTEAFF. In nucleotides, the CDR3 is TGTGCCAGCAGTCAGGGGGGTGGGGCGAACACTGAAGCTTTCTTT.

This clonotype was observed a few times. This could be a read error, since a much larger clone is one nucleotide away. The V and J genes are TRBV10-3 and TRBJ2-3; TRBD2 matches at 8 bases. Germline V gene sequence: CDR1 ENHRY, CDR2 SYGVKD. The length of the CDR3 is 16 residues. The CDR3 coding sequence is TGTGCCATCAGTGGCTCCGGTGGACTAGCTTCCGATACGCGGTATTTT. Residues: CAISGSGGLASDTRYF.

This clonotype has a count of ten or more. The J gene is TRBJ2-3, the V gene TRBV7-9; 12 bases are shared with TRBD2. The CDR3 has 17 amino acids. Germline V CDR1 and CDR2: SEHNR, FQNEAQ (reference sequence). The V gene end was trimmed by 5 bases and the J gene end by 3 bases; junction bases not matched to a gene: 9. The CDR3 reads CASSRRLAGVGTDTQYF. In DNA, the CDR3 is TGTGCCAGCAGCCGGAGACTAGCGGGAGTCGGAACAGATACGCAGTATTTT.

The chain has TRBV5-1 and TRBJ2-1, with TRBD2 matching 14 bases. The CDR3 is 15 residues long. V was pared by 4 bases and J by 10 bases, with 7 bases of the junction left unmatched. Germline V lookup: CDR1 SGHRS, CDR2 YFSETQ. In DNA, the CDR3 is TGCGCCAGCAGCATCGGGACTAGCGGGAGTGGAGAGCAGTTCTTC. The encoded protein is CASSIGTSGSGEQFF. The full variable domain, in which reference TRBV5-1 and TRBJ2-1 provide the parts outside the CDR3, is KAGVTQTPRYLIKTRGQQVTLSCSPISGHRSVSWYQQTPGQGLQFLFEYFSETQRNKGNFPGRFSGRQFSNSRSEMNVSTLELGDSALYLCASSIGTSGSGEQFFGPGTRLTVL.

There are many counts of this clonotype. The chain recombines TRBV3-1 with TRBJ1-1; D gene ambiguous. The CDR3 covers 15 residues. Germline CDR1 LGHDT, CDR2 YNNKEL (reference sequence). V dropped 5 bases and J dropped 1 base, with 14 bases sitting between them. This CDR3 is CASSAPAGGNTEAFF. The DNA of the CDR3 is TGTGCCAGCAGCGCGCCGGCAGGCGGGAACACTGAAGCTTTCTTT.

This clonotype has only a few counts. CDR3 in amino acids: CSVEDEYATYYGYTF. CDR3 bases: TGCAGCGTTGAAGATGAGTACGCAACGTACTATGGCTACACCTTC. The chain is built from TRBV29-1 and TRBJ1-2, with D uncertain. Germline assignment: CDR1 SQVTM and CDR2 ANQGSEA. The V and J ends lost 0 bases and 3 bases respectively, with 14 bases between them. CDR3 length: 15 amino acids.

This clonotype was counted many times. CDR3 coding DNA: TGTGCCAGTAGTATAGACCCCGGGCTGAATCAGCCCCAGCATTTT. It codes for CASSIDPGLNQPQHF. The J gene is TRBJ1-5, the V gene TRBV19; D is unclear. V lost 0 bases, J lost 4 bases, and 10 bases lay in between. Germline V lookup: CDR1 LNHDA, CDR2 SQIVND (reference sequence). This CDR3 spans 15 amino acids.

This clonotype was picked up many times. The chain combines TRBV12-3 or TRBV12-4 with TRBJ2-3, with D possibly being TRBD2 (6 bases). V gave up 6 bases and J gave up 4 bases, with 14 bases separating them. The CDR3 sequence is 14 residues long. CDR3 DNA sequence: TGTGCCAGCAGGCGTAGCGGCAACTCAGATACGCAGTATTTT. This sequence encodes CASRRSGNSDTQYF.

This clonotype was seen repeatedly, ten times or more. The CDR3 DNA sequence: TGCGCCAGCAGCTTGGCGGCAGCGAACACTGAAGCTTTCTTT. Amino acid sequence: CASSLAAANTEAFF. The V call is TRBV5-1, the J call TRBJ1-1; D unresolved. V was trimmed by 0 bases and J by 1 base, leaving 7 bases between them. CDR3 length: 14 amino acids. Per germline, CDR1 SGHRS and CDR2 YFSETQ.

Ten or more counts support this clonotype. The chain employs TRBV12-3 or TRBV12-4 and TRBJ2-1, with a tentative D call TRBD2 (6 bases). CDR3 length: 16 amino acids. Trimming took off 3 bases at V and 6 bases at J, with 18 bases between the two ends. CDR3 bases: TGTGCCAGCAGTTTGGGTGGCGGGACCGCCCCCAATGAGCAGTTCTTC. This codes for CASSLGGGTAPNEQFF.

The table lists this clonotype with many counts. The V gene is TRBV27, the J gene TRBJ2-7; tentative D call: TRBD1 (7 bases). Germline lookup yields CDR1 MNHEY and CDR2 SMNVEV (reference sequence). CDR3 length: 15 amino acids. V was trimmed by 6 bases and J by 1 base, leaving 16 bases between them. Here the CDR3 reads CASRGGGQRSYEQYF. The DNA for the CDR3 is TGTGCCAGCAGAGGAGGGGGACAGCGTTCCTACGAGCAGTACTTC.

In this sample, this clonotype turned up many times. This rearrangement joins TRBV29-1 to TRBJ2-3; 7 positions agree with TRBD1. The CDR3 runs 12 residues. After removal of 7 bases from V and 6 bases from J, the junction contained 7 bases not matched to a gene. Germline CDR1 and CDR2: SQVTM and ANQGSEA. The CDR3 reads CSGETGIDTQYF. CDR3 coding DNA: TGCAGCGGTGAGACAGGGATCGATACGCAGTATTTT.

CDR3 sequence reads: CSARDRVTGELFF. In nucleotides, the CDR3 is TGCAGTGCTAGGGACAGGGTCACCGGGGAGCTGTTTTTT. V is TRBV20-1 and J is TRBJ2-2; 8 bases are shared with TRBD1. J was trimmed by 4 bases and V by 3 bases; bases with no gene match: 1. The CDR3 has 13 amino acids. Germline V gene lookup returns CDR1 DFQATT and CDR2 SNEGSKA (reference sequence).

The chain has TRBV7-9 and TRBJ2-3; TRBD2 matches 9 bases. Germline CDR1 and CDR2: SEHNR and FQNEAQ (reference sequence). V dropped 5 bases and J dropped 1; count of bases not matched to a gene: 16. CDR3 length equals 19 residues. This CDR3 reads CASSQRGGLAKGGTDTQYF. CDR3 DNA: TGTGCCAGCAGCCAACGTGGGGGACTAGCTAAAGGGGGCACAGATACGCAGTATTTT.

This clonotype was seen more than once but under ten times. The chain recombines TRBV19 with TRBJ2-1, with TRBD1 matching 9 bases. Germline CDR1 is LNHDA and CDR2 is SQIVND (reference sequence). V lost 5 bases to trimming and J lost 9 bases; unmatched junction nucleotides: 11. The CDR3 length is 15 residues. CDR3: CASSLLQGAKGEQFF. The DNA of the CDR3 is TGTGCCAGTAGTTTATTACAGGGGGCTAAAGGTGAGCAGTTCTTC.

For the CDR3, the DNA is TGTGCCAGCAGTATTGCCACGCGGGAGACCCAGTACTTC. This translates into CASSIATRETQYF. This chain connects TRBV27 to TRBJ2-5, with D uncertain. V dropped 5 bases and J dropped 5 bases, with 12 bases sitting between them. The CDR3 loop spans 13 amino acids. Germline values: CDR1 MNHEY, CDR2 SMNVEV (reference sequence).

The V and J genes are TRBV9 and TRBJ2-2; D possibly corresponds to TRBD1 (6 bases). Germline CDR1 and CDR2: SGDLS and YYNGEE. Trimming stripped 3 bases from V and 5 bases from J, with 14 bases between. The CDR3 extends over 15 amino acids. CDR3 protein: CASSATGTQTGELFF. The CDR3 bases are TGTGCCAGCAGCGCGACCGGGACACAAACCGGGGAGCTGTTTTTT.

This clonotype appeared a few times. This chain connects TRBV5-8 to TRBJ1-2; a possible D gene is TRBD1 (6 bases). V dropped 9 bases and J dropped 8 bases, with 20 bases sitting between them. The germline V gene has CDR1 SGHTS and CDR2 YDEGEE. CDR3 size: 13 residues. CDR3 coding DNA: TGTGCCAAGGGCCTGGGGGCGCTTGACGGCTACACCTTC. Translated: CAKGLGALDGYTF.

This clonotype was observed at least ten times. CDR3 amino acids: CATARISKSGGSYNEQFF. The DNA for the CDR3 is TGTGCCACTGCCAGGATTAGTAAAAGCGGAGGCTCCTACAATGAGCAGTTCTTC. V usage is TRBV24-1 and J usage is TRBJ2-1; tentative D call: TRBD2 (5 bases). The CDR3 sequence is 18 residues long. Germline V CDR1 and CDR2: KGHDR, SFDVKD. Trimming cost V 10 bases and J 0 bases, with 24 bases left between them.

This clonotype was counted only a few times. The V call is TRBV11-2, the J call TRBJ2-1, with D unclear. CDR1 is SGHAT, CDR2 FQNNGV, per germline. The length of the CDR3 is 13 residues. V dropped 5 bases and J dropped 12 bases, with 17 bases sitting between them. The CDR3 sequence is CASSQSRKGGQFF. The CDR3 DNA sequence: TGTGCCAGCAGCCAGAGCCGAAAGGGCGGGCAGTTCTTC.